The entry that follows covers one TCR beta chain sequence. Its cognate antigen is unknown. No fewer than 5 micrograms of total RNA were isolated from every sample. Then a second PCR, running roughly 7 to 12 cycles, was carried out with a sample-barcoded 5' primer and a J-beta primer mix. The authors tagged each cDNA molecule using a template-switch adaptor with 12 random nucleotides. TCRdb reanalysed the 5' RACE reads using MiXCR and keeps one entry per CDR3 protein. The sample holds about 1.8 million distinct CDR3 sequences, roughly 49% seen once. The data originate from a study of blood T cells in healthy people across ages. CDR1 and CDR2 (germline): LGHNA, YSLEER. The length of the CDR3 is 14 residues. V lost 2 bases to trimming and J lost 9 bases; unmatched junction nucleotides: 5. Findings of the study overall: Roughly linearly, TCR beta diversity per million T cells fell as age increased.

Source material: blood. V usage is TRBV4-3 and J usage is TRBJ2-1, with 9 bases identical to TRBD1. The clonotype comes from a woman in her 40s in good health. CDR3 bases: TGCGCCAGCAGCCAAAGACAGGGGGGGGGTGAGCAGTTCTTC. Translating gives CASSQRQGGGEQFF.